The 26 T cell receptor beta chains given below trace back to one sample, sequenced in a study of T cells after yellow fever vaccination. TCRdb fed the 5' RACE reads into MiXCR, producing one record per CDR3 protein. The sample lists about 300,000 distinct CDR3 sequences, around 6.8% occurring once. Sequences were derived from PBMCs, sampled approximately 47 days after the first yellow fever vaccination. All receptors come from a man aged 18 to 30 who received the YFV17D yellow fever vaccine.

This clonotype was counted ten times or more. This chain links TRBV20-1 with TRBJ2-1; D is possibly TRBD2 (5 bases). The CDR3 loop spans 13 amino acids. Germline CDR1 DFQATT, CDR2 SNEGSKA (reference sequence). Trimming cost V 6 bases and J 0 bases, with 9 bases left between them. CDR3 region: CSATGYSYNEQFF. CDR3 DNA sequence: TGCAGTGCCACGGGATACTCCTACAATGAGCAGTTCTTC.

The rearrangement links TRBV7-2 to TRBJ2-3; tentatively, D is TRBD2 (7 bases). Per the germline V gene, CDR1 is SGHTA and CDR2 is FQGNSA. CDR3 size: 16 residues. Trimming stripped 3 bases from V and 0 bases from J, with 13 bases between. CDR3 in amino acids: CASSFGGGPSTDTQYF. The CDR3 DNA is TGTGCCAGCAGCTTCGGCGGGGGCCCTAGCACAGATACGCAGTATTTT.

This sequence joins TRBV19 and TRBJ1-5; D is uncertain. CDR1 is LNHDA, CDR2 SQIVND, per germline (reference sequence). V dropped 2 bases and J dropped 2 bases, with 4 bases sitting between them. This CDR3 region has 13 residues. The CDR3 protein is CASSIMGNQPQHF. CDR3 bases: TGTGCCAGTAGTATAATGGGCAATCAGCCCCAGCATTTT.

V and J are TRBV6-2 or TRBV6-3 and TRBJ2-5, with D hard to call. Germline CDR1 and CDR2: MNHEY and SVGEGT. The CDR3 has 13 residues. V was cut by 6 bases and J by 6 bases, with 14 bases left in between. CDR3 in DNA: TGTGCCAGCAGCCCTCTAGGATCGAAGACCCAGTACTTC. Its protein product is CASSPLGSKTQYF.

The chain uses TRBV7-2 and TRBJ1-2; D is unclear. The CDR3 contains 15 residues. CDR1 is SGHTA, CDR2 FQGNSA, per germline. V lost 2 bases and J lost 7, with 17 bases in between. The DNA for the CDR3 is TGTGCCAGCAGCTTAACGGAGCTAAGGGCCCGTGGCTACACCTTC. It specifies CASSLTELRARGYTF.

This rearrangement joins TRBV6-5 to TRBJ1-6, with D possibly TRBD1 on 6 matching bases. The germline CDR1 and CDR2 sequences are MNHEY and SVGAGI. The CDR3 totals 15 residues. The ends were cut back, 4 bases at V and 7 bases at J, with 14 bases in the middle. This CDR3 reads CASSFPQGLNSPLHF. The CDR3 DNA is TGTGCCAGCAGTTTCCCACAGGGTCTGAATTCACCCCTCCACTTT.

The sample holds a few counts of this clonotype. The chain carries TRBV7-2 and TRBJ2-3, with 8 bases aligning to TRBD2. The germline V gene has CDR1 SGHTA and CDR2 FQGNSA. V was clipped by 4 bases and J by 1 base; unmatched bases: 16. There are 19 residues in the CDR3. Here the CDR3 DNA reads TGTGCCAGCAGCTACCGGGGTGGGGGGAGCGGGGGACGCACAGATACGCAGTATTTT. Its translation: CASSYRGGGSGGRTDTQYF.

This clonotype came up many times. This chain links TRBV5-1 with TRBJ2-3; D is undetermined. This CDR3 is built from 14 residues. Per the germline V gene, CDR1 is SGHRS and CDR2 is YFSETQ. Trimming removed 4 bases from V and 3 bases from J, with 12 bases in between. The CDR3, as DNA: TGCGCCAGCAGCCCCTGGAGTTCAACAGATACGCAGTATTTT. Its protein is CASSPWSSTDTQYF.

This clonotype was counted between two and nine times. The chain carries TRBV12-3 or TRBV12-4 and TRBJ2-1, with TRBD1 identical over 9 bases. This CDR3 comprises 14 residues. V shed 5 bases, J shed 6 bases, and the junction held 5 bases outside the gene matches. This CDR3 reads CASSHRGLSNEQFF. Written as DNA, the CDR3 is TGTGCCAGCAGTCACAGGGGGCTCTCCAATGAGCAGTTCTTC.

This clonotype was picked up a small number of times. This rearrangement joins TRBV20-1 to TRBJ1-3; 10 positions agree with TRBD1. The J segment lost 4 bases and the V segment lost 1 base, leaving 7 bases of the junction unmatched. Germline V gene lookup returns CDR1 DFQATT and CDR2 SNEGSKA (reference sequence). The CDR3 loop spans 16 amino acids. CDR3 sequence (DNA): TGCAGTGCTAGAGGGGGGACAGGGGCGAACGGAAACACCATATATTTT. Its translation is CSARGGTGANGNTIYF.

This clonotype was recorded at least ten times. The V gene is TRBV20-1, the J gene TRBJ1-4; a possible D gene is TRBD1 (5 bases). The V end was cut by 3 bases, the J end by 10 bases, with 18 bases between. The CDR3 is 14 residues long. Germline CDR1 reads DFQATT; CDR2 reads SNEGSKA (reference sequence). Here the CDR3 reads CSASPRQGLGKLFF. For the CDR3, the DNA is TGCAGTGCTAGTCCGAGGCAGGGCCTGGGAAAACTGTTTTTT.

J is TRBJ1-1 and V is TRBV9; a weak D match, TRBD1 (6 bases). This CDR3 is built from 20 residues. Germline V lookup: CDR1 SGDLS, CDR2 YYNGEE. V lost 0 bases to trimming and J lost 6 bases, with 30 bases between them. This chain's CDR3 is CASSVGGPVGGIFRQSEAFF. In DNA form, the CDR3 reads TGTGCCAGCAGCGTAGGGGGGCCCGTTGGGGGGATATTTCGTCAGTCTGAAGCTTTCTTT. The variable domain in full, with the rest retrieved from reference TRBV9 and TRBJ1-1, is DSGVTQTPKHLITATGQRVTLRCSPRSGDLSVYWYQQSLDQGLQFLIQYYNGEERAKGNILERFSAQQFPDLHSELNLSSLELGDSALYFCASSVGGPVGGIFRQSEAFFGQGTRLTVV.

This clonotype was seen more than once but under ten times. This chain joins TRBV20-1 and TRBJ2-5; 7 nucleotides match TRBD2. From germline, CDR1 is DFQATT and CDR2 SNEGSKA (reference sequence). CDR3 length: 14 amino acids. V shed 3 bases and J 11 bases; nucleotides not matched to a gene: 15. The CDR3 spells CSARSPGTTGGQYF. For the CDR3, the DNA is TGCAGTGCTAGGAGTCCCGGGACTACGGGCGGTCAGTACTTC.

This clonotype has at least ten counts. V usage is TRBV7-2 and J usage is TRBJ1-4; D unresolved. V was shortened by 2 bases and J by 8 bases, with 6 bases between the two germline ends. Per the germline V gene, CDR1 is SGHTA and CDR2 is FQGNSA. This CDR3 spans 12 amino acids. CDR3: CASSLNQEKLFF. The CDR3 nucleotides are TGTGCCAGCAGCTTAAATCAGGAAAAACTGTTTTTT.

The CDR3: CASSFSFSEETQYF. CDR3 in DNA: TGTGCCAGCAGCTTCTCATTTTCCGAGGAGACCCAGTACTTC. The chain is built from TRBV7-2 and TRBJ2-5; no clear D. With 3 bases removed from V and 5 bases from J, the gap between germline ends came to 13 bases. The CDR3 has 14 amino acids. The germline V gene encodes CDR1 SGHTA and CDR2 FQGNSA.

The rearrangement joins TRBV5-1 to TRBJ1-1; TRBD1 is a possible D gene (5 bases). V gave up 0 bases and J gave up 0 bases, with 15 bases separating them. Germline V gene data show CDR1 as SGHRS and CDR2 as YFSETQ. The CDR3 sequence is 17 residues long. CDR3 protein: CASSLEWAVRVNTEAFF. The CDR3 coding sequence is TGCGCCAGCAGCTTGGAATGGGCGGTCAGGGTGAACACTGAAGCTTTCTTT.

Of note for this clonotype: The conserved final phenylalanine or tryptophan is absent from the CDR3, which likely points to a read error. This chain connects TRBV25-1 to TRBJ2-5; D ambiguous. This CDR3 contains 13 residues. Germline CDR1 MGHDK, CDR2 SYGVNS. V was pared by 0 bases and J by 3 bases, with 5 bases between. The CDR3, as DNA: TGTGCCAGCAGTGAATACCTGAAAGAGACCCAGTACTTG. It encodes CASSEYLKETQYL.

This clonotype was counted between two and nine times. The DNA for the CDR3 is TGTGCCAGCAGGGACGGGACAGGGGGACTAAATCAGCCCCAGCATTTT. The encoded protein is CASRDGTGGLNQPQHF. V usage is TRBV6-8 and J usage is TRBJ1-5; 11 bases are a match to TRBD1. V lost 6 bases and J lost 4; bases outside the gene matches: 8. The CDR3 sequence is 16 residues long. CDR1 is MNHGY, CDR2 SAAAGT, per germline.

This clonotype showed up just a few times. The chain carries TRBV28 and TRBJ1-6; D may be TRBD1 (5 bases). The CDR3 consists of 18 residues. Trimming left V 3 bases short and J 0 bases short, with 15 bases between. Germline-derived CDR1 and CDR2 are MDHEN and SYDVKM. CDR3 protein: CASSLRQGLNSYNSPLHF. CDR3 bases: TGTGCCAGCAGTTTGAGGCAGGGCCTAAACTCCTATAATTCACCCCTCCACTTT.

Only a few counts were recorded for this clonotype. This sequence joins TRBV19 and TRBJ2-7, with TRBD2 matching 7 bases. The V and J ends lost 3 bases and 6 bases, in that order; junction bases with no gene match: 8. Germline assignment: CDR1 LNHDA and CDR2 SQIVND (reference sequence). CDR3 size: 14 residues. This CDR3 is CASSMIGGIGEQYF. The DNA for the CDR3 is TGTGCCAGTAGTATGATCGGGGGGATTGGCGAGCAGTACTTC.

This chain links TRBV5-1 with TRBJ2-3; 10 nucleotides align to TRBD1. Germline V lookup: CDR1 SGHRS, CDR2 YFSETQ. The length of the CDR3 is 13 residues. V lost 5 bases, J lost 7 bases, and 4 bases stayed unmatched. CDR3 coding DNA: TGCGCCAGCAGGACAGGGGGCGATTATACGCAGTATTTT. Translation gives CASRTGGDYTQYF. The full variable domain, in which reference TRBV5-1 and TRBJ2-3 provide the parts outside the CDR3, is KAGVTQTPRYLIKTRGQQVTLSCSPISGHRSVSWYQQTPGQGLQFLFEYFSETQRNKGNFPGRFSGRQFSNSRSEMNVSTLELGDSALYLCASRTGGDYTQYFGPGTRLTVL.

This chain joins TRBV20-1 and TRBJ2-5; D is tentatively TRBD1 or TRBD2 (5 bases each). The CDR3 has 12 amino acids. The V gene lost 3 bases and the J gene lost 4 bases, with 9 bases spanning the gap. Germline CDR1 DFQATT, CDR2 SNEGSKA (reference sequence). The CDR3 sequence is CSASPGPETQYF. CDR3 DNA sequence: TGCAGTGCTAGTCCGGGGCCAGAGACCCAGTACTTC.

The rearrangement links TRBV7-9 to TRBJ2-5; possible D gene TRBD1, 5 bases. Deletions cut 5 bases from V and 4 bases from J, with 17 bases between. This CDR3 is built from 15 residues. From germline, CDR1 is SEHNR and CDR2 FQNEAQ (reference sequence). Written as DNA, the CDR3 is TGTGCCAGCAGCCGTGGGGCAGACGGGCGAGAGACCCAGTACTTC. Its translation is CASSRGADGRETQYF.

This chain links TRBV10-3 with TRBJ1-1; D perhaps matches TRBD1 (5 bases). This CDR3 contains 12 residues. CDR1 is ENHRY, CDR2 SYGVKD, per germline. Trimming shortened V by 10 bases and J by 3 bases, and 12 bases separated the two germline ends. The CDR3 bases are TGTGCCACGGATCAGGGATACACTGAAGCTTTCTTT. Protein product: CATDQGYTEAFF.

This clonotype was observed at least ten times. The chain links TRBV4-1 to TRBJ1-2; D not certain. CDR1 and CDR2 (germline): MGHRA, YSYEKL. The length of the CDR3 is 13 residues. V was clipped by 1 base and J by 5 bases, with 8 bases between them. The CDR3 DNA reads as TGCGCCAGCAGCCAAGCGTTCGGGTATGGCTACACCTTC. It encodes CASSQAFGYGYTF.

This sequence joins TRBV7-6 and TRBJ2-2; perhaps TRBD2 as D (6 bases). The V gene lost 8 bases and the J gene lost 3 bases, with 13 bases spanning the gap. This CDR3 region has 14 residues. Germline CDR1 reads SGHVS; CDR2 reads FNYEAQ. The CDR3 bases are TGTGCCAGCTATGGGCCGGGGGACACCGGGGAGCTGTTTTTT. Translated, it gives CASYGPGDTGELFF.